A single TCR beta chain is shown here with its context. Antigen specificity is unknown. The sample originates from a study of post-analysis software for immune sequencing data. Across the study: There were relapsing-remitting, secondary progressive and progressive-relapsing multiple sclerosis among the disease courses included. Overall study results and limits: Significantly decreased normalized Chao1 diversity was recorded for multiple sclerosis patients relative to controls.

TCR beta cDNA libraries had unique molecular identifiers. TCRdb redid the calling of the PCR reads with MiXCR, one entry per CDR3 protein. The table lists hundreds of thousands of distinct CDR3 sequences, roughly 40% of them singletons. The sample taken for sequencing was blood. This sequence originates from a girl aged 2 to 9 with multiple sclerosis.

The CDR3 is CASSLSGGTGSYEQYF. The DNA of the CDR3 is TGTGCCAGCTCACTGAGCGGGGGGACCGGTTCCTACGAGCAGTACTTC. The gene calls are TRBV18 and TRBJ2-5, with 9 positions matching TRBD2. The DNA end lines up better with TRBJ2-7; the J call may be wrong. The CDR3 extends over 16 amino acids. Germline V gives CDR1 KGHSH, CDR2 LQKENI.